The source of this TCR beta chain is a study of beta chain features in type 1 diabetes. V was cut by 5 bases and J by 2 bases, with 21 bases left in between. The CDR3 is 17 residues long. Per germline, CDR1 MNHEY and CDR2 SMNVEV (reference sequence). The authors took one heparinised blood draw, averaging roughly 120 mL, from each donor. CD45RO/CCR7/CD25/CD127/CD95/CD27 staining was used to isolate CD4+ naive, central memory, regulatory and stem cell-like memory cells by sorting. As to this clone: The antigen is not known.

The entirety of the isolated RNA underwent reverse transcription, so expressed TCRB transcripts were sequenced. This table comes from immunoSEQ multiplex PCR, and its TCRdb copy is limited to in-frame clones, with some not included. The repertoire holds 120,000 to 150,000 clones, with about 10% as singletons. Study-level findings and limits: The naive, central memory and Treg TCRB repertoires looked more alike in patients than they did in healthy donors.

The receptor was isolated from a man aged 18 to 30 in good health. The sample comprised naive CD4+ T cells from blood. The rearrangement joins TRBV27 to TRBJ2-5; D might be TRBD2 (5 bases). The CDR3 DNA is TGTGCCAGCAGTCCCCTTGGAGAGGGCCTCCTACAAGAGACCCAGTACTTC. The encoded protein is CASSPLGEGLLQETQYF.